In this sample, the clone carrying this T cell receptor beta chain turned up once. The length of the CDR3 is 13 residues. Germline V gives CDR1 SNHLY, CDR2 FYNNEI. V shed 8 bases and J 4 bases; nucleotides not matched to a gene: 6. This sample stems from a study of blood T cell repertoires in COVID-19. About the research overall: Donors in the United States, Italy and Spain gave samples during acute or convalescent COVID-19. PBMCs, B-cell-depleted T cells, or T cells were the source of the cDNA or gDNA that made up the material.

In the original processing: Reference gene primers were amplified, and this amplification served to estimate nucleated cell counts. The assay was immunoSEQ multiplex PCR, and TCRdb's table has in-frame clones only and misses some. That table supplies the V and J calls and clone size; D and trimming were determined from the DNA. There are just under 30,000 clones in the sample; less than 90% occur only once, and roughly 22% lies in the top ten. The sample was peripheral blood. The chain combines TRBV2 with TRBJ1-1; 8 positions match TRBD1. The TCR comes from a human donor with active COVID-19. The donor label of this sample is uncertain. DNA for the CDR3: TGTGCCAGCCGGACAGGGCGAATCACTGAAGCTTTCTTT. This encodes CASRTGRITEAFF.